A selection of T cell receptor beta chains follows, all from one sample in a study of OX40 agonist ivuxolimab in advanced cancers. Profiled with immunoSEQ multiplex PCR; TCRdb holds only in-frame clones, not every one. The sample carries tens of thousands of clones, 82% recorded once. Sequenced here: CD4+ or CD8+ T cells sorted from blood, sampled in a trial of the OX40 agonist ivuxolimab. The receptors here all came from an adult with an advanced solid tumor such as melanoma, head and neck, liver or kidney cancer. CDR3s include the opening cysteine and the closing phenylalanine or tryptophan. Each record gives: V gene, clone size, J gene, D gene, CDR3 DNA, CDR3 protein. A D gene is named only where the DNA matches it firmly. For some rows the clone size is stated as once, few or many, or as a class when expanded; others skip it.

>TRBV11-3|.|TRBJ2-3|.
TGTGCCAGCAGCTTAGCACGGAGCACAGATACGCAGTATTTT
CASSLARSTDTQYF
>TRBV19|.|TRBJ2-7|.
TGTGCCAGTAGTATAGTAAGCGACAGCGCCTTAGAGCAGTACTTC
CASSIVSDSALEQYF
>TRBV14|.|TRBJ2-1|TRBD2
TGTGCCAGCAGCCAATGGACTAGCGGGTCCCCTGAGCAGTTCTTC
CASSQWTSGSPEQFF
>TRBV27|.|TRBJ2-3|.
TGTGCCAGCAGAACCACAGATACGCAGTATTTT
CASRTTDTQYF
>TRBV19|.|TRBJ1-1|.
TGTGCCAGTAGTATGATTGGTTTTGGGAAATATACTGAAGCTTTCTTT
CASSMIGFGKYTEAFF
>TRBV7-9|.|TRBJ2-2|.
TGTGCCAGCGAGGCCGGGGAGCTGTTTTTT
CASEAGELFF
>TRBV5-6|.|TRBJ2-7|TRBD2
TGTGCCAGCAGCTTTTTCGGCGGGGGGGGCGGGGTGGAGCAGTACTTC
CASSFFGGGGGVEQYF
>TRBV7-9|.|TRBJ2-5|.
TGTGCCAGCAGCTTAGATCGGCGGGCCTTAGGCGAGACCCAGTACTTC
CASSLDRRALGETQYF
>TRBV5-8|.|TRBJ2-5|TRBD1
TGTGCCAGCAGCTTGGCAGGACAGGGGACGGTAAAGACCCAGTACTTC
CASSLAGQGTVKTQYF
>TRBV5-1|.|TRBJ2-5|TRBD2
TGCGCCAGCAGCCGGACTAGCGGGGGAGAGACCCAGTACTTC
CASSRTSGGETQYF
>TRBV5-5|.|TRBJ1-2|.
TGTGCCAGCAGTTTAACAGGACTTTTCAACTATGGCTACACCTTC
CASSLTGLFNYGYTF
>TRBV19|.|TRBJ1-2|TRBD1
TGTGCCAGTAGGGGGACAGGGGAGGTCTATGGCTACACCTTC
CASRGTGEVYGYTF
>TRBV7-9|.|TRBJ2-1|TRBD2
TGTGCCAGCTCCTTAGGGAAGCGGGAGGGCAATGAGCAGTTCTTC
CASSLGKREGNEQFF
>TRBV11-2|.|TRBJ2-4|.
TGTGCCAGCAGCTTACTAGGACTGGCCAAAAACATTCAGTACTTC
CASSLLGLAKNIQYF
>TRBV7-2|once|TRBJ2-3|TRBD2
TGTGCCAGCAGCTTAGCGGGACTAGCGGGAGCTTCAGATACGCAGTATTTT
CASSLAGLAGASDTQYF
>TRBV2|.|TRBJ2-5|.
TGTGCCAGCAGAACCTATAGCGCCGTACAAGAGACCCAGTACTTC
CASRTYSAVQETQYF
>TRBV6-6|.|TRBJ1-1|.
TGTGCCAGCAGTTCCTCGAGCCGGCTTGCTTTCTTT
CASSSSSRLAFF
>TRBV7-8|.|TRBJ2-3|.
TGTGCCAGCAGCTTACTGGCCCCTTGGACCTTCGGAGGGGGCACAGATACGCAGTATTTT
CASSLLAPWTFGGGTDTQYF
>TRBV2|.|TRBJ2-3|TRBD2
TGTGCCAGCAGATTCGTCACTAGCGGGGACACAGATACGCAGTATTTT
CASRFVTSGDTDTQYF
>TRBV6-4|.|TRBJ1-2|.
TGTGCCAGCAGTGAAACCCAGGGAATTGGTGGCTACACCTTC
CASSETQGIGGYTF
>TRBV11-2|.|TRBJ1-4|.
TGTGCCAGCAGCTTCGGGATCGTGGGTGCAACTAATGAAAAACTGTTTTTT
CASSFGIVGATNEKLFF
>TRBV7-3|.|TRBJ2-7|.
TGTGCCAGCAGCTTAACGCCGGGACCGGGAATGGCGGGCGAGCAGTACTTC
CASSLTPGPGMAGEQYF
>TRBV5-1|.|TRBJ2-2|.
TGCGCCAGCAGCTTGGCCACCGGGGAGCTGTTTTTT
CASSLATGELFF
>TRBV5-4|.|TRBJ2-1|.
TGTGCCAGCAGCTTGGATCGGGACAATGAGCAGTTCTTC
CASSLDRDNEQFF
>TRBV19|.|TRBJ2-2|.
TGTGCCAGTAGTACTACACTCACCGGGGAGCTGTTTTTT
CASSTTLTGELFF
>TRBV5-4|.|TRBJ2-7|.
TGTGCCAGCAGCTTGAGCCCCTCCTACGAGCAGTACTTC
CASSLSPSYEQYF
>TRBV7-2|.|TRBJ2-7|TRBD2
TGTGCCAGCAGCGGCCGGACTAGCGGGAGTTCTTACGAGCAGTACTTC
CASSGRTSGSSYEQYF
>TRBV6-5|.|TRBJ2-2|.
TGTGCCAGCAGCCAAACGAGGCACGGGGAGCTGTTTTTT
CASSQTRHGELFF
>TRBV15|.|TRBJ1-1|.
TGTGCCACCAGCAGAGAAGGTTGGCCCGGGAGCCCTGAAGCTTTCTTT
CATSREGWPGSPEAFF
>TRBV11-3|.|TRBJ2-5|.
TGTGCCAGCAGCTTACGTGGGATCCAAGAGACCCAGTACTTC
CASSLRGIQETQYF
>TRBV19|.|TRBJ2-3|.
TGTGCCAGTAGTATAGATATTGAAGATACGCAGTATTTT
CASSIDIEDTQYF
>TRBV11-2|.|TRBJ2-2|.
TGTGCCAGCAGCTCCCGGCGGATAAGCGGGGAGCTGTTTTTT
CASSSRRISGELFF
>TRBV7-3|.|TRBJ2-3|.
TGTGCCAGCAGCTTAAACGAGGGGGGCACAGATACGCAGTATTTT
CASSLNEGGTDTQYF
>TRBV4-2|.|TRBJ1-2|TRBD1
TGTGCCAGCAGCCAACACCACGGGACAGGGGACAATGGCTACACCTTC
CASSQHHGTGDNGYTF
>TRBV7-9|once|TRBJ2-5|TRBD2
TGTGCCAGCAGCTTACGCGGGAGTGAGACCCAGTACTTC
CASSLRGSETQYF
>TRBV29-1|.|TRBJ1-4|.
TGCAGCGTTGAAGGAGGGCAGGGCTATGAAAAACTGTTTTTT
CSVEGGQGYEKLFF
>TRBV10-3|few|TRBJ2-7|.
TGTGCCATCAGTACGGGGAGCTCCTACGAGCAGTACTTC
CAISTGSSYEQYF
>TRBV7-2|.|TRBJ2-7|.
TGTGCCAGCAGCCCCCGGGGGACAAACTACGAGCAGTACTTC
CASSPRGTNYEQYF
>TRBV4-2|.|TRBJ2-1|.
TGTGCCAGCAGCCAAACCCGAGGGTCCTACAATGAGCAGTTCTTC
CASSQTRGSYNEQFF
>TRBV5-4|.|TRBJ1-1|.
TGTGCCAGCAGCTTGGTCGGGGGGGTAACTGAAGCTTTCTTT
CASSLVGGVTEAFF
>TRBV2|.|TRBJ2-1|.
TGTGCCAGCAGAGCGAGCTCCTACAATGAGCAGTTCTTC
CASRASSYNEQFF
>TRBV29-1|few|TRBJ1-1|TRBD1
TGCAGCGCCGGGACAGACTGGGCTGAAGCTTTCTTT
CSAGTDWAEAFF
>TRBV10-3|.|TRBJ1-3|TRBD1
TGTGCCATAGGGGGCAGTGGAAACACCATATATTTT
CAIGGSGNTIYF
>TRBV28|.|TRBJ1-4|.
TGTGCCAGCAGACCTCAGGGATTCAATGAAAAACTGTTTTTT
CASRPQGFNEKLFF
>TRBV14|.|TRBJ2-1|TRBD2
TGTGCCAGCAGCCAACCCACTGGACTAGCGGGGGACAATGAGCAGTTCTTC
CASSQPTGLAGDNEQFF
>TRBV12-2|.|TRBJ2-7|.
TGTGCAAGTCGTCCGCCGGACGGATGGGAGCAGTACTTC
CASRPPDGWEQYF
>TRBV4-3|.|TRBJ2-1|.
TGCGCCAGCAGCCTGGACTGGGGGGTGAATGAGCAGTTCTTC
CASSLDWGVNEQFF
>TRBV19|few|TRBJ1-5|.
TGTGCCAGTATGCGGACAGACTCCAACCCCAATCAGCCCCAGCATTTT
CASMRTDSNPNQPQHF
>TRBV30|.|TRBJ1-2|TRBD1
TGTGCCTGGAGTGTGCGGACAGGGCCCATCACCTTC
CAWSVRTGPITF
>TRBV5-1|.|TRBJ2-3|.
TGCGCCAGCAGCTTGGGGCAGTGGACAGATACGCAGTATTTT
CASSLGQWTDTQYF
>TRBV7-3|.|TRBJ2-3|.
TGTGCCAGCAGCTTACCAGGTTTACTAGATACGCAGTATTTT
CASSLPGLLDTQYF
>TRBV27|.|TRBJ1-1|.
TGTGCCGCCCCTGGGGGGGACACTGAAGCTTTCTTT
CAAPGGDTEAFF
>TRBV7-9|.|TRBJ1-4|.
TGTGCCAGCAGGCAGACAGAGGGCGATGAAAAACTGTTTTTT
CASRQTEGDEKLFF
>TRBV9|once|TRBJ1-3|TRBD1
TGTGCCAGCAGCGTAGGGCAGGGGGGCAACTCTGGAAACACCATATATTTT
CASSVGQGGNSGNTIYF
>TRBV11-2|.|TRBJ1-1|.
TGTGCCAGCAGCTTAAGAACCCCTGAAGCTTTCTTT
CASSLRTPEAFF